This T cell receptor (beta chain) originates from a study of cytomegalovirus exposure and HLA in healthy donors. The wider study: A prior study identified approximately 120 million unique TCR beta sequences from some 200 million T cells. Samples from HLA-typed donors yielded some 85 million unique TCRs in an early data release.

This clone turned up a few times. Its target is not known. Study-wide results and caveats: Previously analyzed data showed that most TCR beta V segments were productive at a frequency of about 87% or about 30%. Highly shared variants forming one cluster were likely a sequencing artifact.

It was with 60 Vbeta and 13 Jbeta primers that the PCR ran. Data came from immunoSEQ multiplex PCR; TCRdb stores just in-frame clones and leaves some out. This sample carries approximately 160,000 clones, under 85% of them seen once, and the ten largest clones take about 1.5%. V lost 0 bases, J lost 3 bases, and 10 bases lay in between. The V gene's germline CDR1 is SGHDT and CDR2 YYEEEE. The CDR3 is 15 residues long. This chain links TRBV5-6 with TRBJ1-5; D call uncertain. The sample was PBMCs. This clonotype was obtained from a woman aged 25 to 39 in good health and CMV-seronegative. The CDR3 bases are TGTGCCAGCAGCTTGGGGTACGGGTTCAATCAGCCCCAGCATTTT. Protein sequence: CASSLGYGFNQPQHF.